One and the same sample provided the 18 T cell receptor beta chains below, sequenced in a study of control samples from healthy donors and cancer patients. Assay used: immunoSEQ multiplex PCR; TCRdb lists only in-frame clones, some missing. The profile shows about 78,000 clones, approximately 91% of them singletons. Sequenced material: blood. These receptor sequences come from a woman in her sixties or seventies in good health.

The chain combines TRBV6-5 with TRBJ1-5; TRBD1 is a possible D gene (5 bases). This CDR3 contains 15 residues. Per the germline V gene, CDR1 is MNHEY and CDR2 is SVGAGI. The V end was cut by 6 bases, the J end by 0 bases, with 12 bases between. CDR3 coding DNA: TGTGCCAGCAGACAGGAGACGCATAGCAATCAGCCCCAGCATTTT. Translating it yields CASRQETHSNQPQHF.

CDR3 bases: TGTGCCAGCAGCCACTTAGCGGGGATAAGCTCCTACAATGAGCAGTTCTTC. Its protein is CASSHLAGISSYNEQFF. The V call is TRBV14, the J call TRBJ2-1, with 8 bases identical to TRBD2. In germline, CDR1 is SGHDN, CDR2 FVKESK. J lost 0 bases, V lost 3 bases, and 7 bases had no gene match. This CDR3 is built from 17 residues.

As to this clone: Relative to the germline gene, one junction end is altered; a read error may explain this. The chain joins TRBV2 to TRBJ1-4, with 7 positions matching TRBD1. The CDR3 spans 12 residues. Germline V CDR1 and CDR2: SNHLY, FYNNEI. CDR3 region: CASTPDRQGRTF. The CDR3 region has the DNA TGTGCCAGCACCCCCGATAGACAGGGTCGGACTTTT.

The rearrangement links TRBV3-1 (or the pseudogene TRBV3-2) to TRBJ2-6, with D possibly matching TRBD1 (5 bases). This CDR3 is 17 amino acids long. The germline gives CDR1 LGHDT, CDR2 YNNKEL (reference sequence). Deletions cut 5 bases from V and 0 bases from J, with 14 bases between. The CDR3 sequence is CASSSRVRASGANVLTF. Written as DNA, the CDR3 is TGTGCCAGCAGCTCCAGGGTACGGGCCTCTGGGGCCAACGTCCTGACTTTC.

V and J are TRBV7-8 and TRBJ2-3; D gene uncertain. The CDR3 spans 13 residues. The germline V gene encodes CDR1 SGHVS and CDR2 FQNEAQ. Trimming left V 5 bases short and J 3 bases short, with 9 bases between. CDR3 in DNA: TGTGCCAGCAGCCGCGGCACGACAGATACGCAGTATTTT. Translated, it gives CASSRGTTDTQYF.

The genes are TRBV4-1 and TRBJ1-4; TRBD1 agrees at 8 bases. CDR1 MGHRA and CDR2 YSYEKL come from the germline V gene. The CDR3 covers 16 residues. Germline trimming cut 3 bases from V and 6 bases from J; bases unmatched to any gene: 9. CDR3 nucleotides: TGCGCCAGCAGCCAGGTTCGGACAGGGATTGATGAAAAACTGTTTTTT. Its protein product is CASSQVRTGIDEKLFF.

The chain's CDR3 is CATWGAEAFF. CDR3 sequence (DNA): TGTGCCACCTGGGGCGCTGAAGCTTTCTTT. The rearrangement links TRBV12-3 or TRBV12-4 to TRBJ1-1; TRBD1 might be the D (5 bases). This CDR3 is built from 10 residues. The ends were cut back, 10 bases at V and 6 bases at J, with 9 bases in the middle.

The CDR3 nucleotides read TGTGCCAGCAGTGAAGCTCCTGCCGAACAGGGCCACGAGCAGTACTTC. Translated: CASSEAPAEQGHEQYF. The chain joins TRBV6-1 to TRBJ2-7; a possible D gene is TRBD1 (6 bases). Germline loops: CDR1 MNHNS, CDR2 SASEGT. This CDR3 comprises 16 residues. Trimming removed 0 bases from V and 5 bases from J, with 17 bases in between.

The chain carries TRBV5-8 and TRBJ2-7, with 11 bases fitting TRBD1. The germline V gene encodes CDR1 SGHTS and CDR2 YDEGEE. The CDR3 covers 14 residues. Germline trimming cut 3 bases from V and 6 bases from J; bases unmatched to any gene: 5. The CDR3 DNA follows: TGTGCCAGCAGCTACGGACAGGGGGCGTTCGAGCAGTACTTC. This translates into CASSYGQGAFEQYF.

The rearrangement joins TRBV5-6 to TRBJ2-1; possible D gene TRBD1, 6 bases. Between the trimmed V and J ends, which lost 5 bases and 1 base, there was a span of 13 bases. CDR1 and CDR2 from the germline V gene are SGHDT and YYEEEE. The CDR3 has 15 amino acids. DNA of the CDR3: TGTGCCAGCAGTTTCAGGCAGGGGTCCTACAATGAGCAGTTCTTC. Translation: CASSFRQGSYNEQFF.

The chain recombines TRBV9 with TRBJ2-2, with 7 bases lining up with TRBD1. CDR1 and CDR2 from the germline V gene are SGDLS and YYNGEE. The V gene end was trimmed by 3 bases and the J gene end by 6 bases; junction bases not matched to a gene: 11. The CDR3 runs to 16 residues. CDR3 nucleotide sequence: TGTGCCAGCAGCGCGAGACAGGGATCGATTCCCGGGGAGCTGTTTTTT. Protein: CASSARQGSIPGELFF.

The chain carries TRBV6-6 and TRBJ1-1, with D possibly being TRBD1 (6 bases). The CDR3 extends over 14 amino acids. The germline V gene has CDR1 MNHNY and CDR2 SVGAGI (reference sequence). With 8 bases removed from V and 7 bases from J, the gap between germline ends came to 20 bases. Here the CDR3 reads CASSEEGGTVEAFF. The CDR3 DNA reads TGTGCCAGCTCCGAAGAGGGGGGAACAGTTGAAGCTTTCTTT.

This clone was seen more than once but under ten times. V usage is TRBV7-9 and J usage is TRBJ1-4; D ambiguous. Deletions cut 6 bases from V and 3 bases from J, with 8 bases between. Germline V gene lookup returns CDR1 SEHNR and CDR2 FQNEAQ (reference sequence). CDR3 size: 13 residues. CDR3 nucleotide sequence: TGTGCCAGCAGTCGGTCCCCTAATGAAAAACTGTTTTTT. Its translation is CASSRSPNEKLFF.

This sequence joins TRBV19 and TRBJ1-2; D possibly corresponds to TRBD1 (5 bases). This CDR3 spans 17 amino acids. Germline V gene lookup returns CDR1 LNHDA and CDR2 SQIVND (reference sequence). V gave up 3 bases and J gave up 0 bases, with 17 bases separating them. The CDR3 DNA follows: TGTGCCAGTAGTATTACTGTCAGCCAGGGTCCTAACTATGGCTACACCTTC. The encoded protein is CASSITVSQGPNYGYTF.

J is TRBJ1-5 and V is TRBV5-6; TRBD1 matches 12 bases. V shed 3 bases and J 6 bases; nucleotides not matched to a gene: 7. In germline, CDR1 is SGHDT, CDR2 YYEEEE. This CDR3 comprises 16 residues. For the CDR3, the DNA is TGTGCCAGCAGCTCGCTGGGACAGGGGGCGTCTCAGCCCCAGCATTTT. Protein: CASSSLGQGASQPQHF.

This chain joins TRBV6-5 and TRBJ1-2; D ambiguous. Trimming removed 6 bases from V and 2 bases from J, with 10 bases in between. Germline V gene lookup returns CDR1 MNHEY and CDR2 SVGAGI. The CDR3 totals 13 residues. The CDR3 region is CASRTRVNYGYTF. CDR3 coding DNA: TGTGCCAGCAGGACTAGGGTAAACTATGGCTACACCTTC.

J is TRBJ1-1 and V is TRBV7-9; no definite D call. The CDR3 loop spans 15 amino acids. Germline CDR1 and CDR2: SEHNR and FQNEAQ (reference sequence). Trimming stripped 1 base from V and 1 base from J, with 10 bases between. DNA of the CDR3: TGTGCCAGCAGCTTAGATGGGTCTGCGAACACTGAAGCTTTCTTT. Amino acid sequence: CASSLDGSANTEAFF. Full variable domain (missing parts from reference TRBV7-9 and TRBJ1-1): DTGVSQNPRHKITKRGQNVTFRCDPISEHNRLYWYRQTLGQGPEFLTYFQNEAQLEKSRLLSDRFSAERPKGSFSTLEIQRTEQGDSAMYLCASSLDGSANTEAFFGQGTRLTVV.

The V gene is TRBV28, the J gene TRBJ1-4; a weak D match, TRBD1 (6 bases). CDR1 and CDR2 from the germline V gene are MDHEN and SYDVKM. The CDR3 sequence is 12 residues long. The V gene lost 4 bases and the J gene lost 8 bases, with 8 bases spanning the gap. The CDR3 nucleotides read TGTGCCAGCAGTTCAGGGGAAGAAAAACTGTTTTTT. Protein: CASSSGEEKLFF.